One and the same sample provided the 24 T cell receptor beta chains below, sequenced in a study of blood T cell repertoires in COVID-19. Repertoires were generated with immunoSEQ multiplex PCR, while TCRdb's copy carries only in-frame clones and drops some. The sample records about 250,000 clones, 65% to 90% being singletons. Specimen: PBMCs or T cells enriched from blood (not recorded which). All receptors come from a man younger than 35 who had recovered from COVID-19.

This clone was found a few times. The rearrangement uses TRBV27 and TRBJ2-7; 9 bases are shared with TRBD1. Germline CDR1 and CDR2: MNHEY and SMNVEV (reference sequence). CDR3 size: 17 residues. V lost 3 bases, J lost 3 bases, and 12 bases stayed unmatched. CDR3 sequence: CASSFITGTGRYYEQYF. The CDR3, as DNA: TGTGCCAGCAGTTTTATCACGGGGACAGGGCGGTACTACGAGCAGTACTTC.

This chain's CDR3 is CASTDAGGLAADTQYF. The CDR3 DNA is TGTGCCTCAACTGATGCGGGAGGGCTTGCTGCAGATACGCAGTATTTT. The gene calls are TRBV10-3 and TRBJ2-3, with TRBD2 identical over 9 bases. The V gene end was trimmed by 11 bases and the J gene end by 4 bases; junction bases not matched to a gene: 16. The CDR3 is made up of 16 amino acids. Germline V gene data show CDR1 as ENHRY and CDR2 as SYGVKD.

The CDR3 region is CASSQTWTGGMNSNQPQHF. The CDR3 DNA reads TGCGCCAGCAGCCAAACCTGGACAGGGGGGATGAATAGCAATCAGCCCCAGCATTTT. The chain links TRBV4-1 to TRBJ1-5, with 10 nucleotides matching TRBD1. Germline CDR1 MGHRA, CDR2 YSYEKL. The CDR3 sequence is 19 residues long. The V gene end was trimmed by 2 bases and the J gene end by 0 bases; junction bases not matched to a gene: 10.

CDR3: CASTLSGRGTDTQYF. The CDR3 DNA sequence: TGTGCCAGCACCCTTAGCGGGAGAGGGACAGATACGCAGTATTTT. This sequence joins TRBV28 and TRBJ2-3; 9 positions match TRBD2. CDR1 MDHEN and CDR2 SYDVKM come from the germline V gene. This CDR3 region has 15 residues. V lost 7 bases and J lost 3; bases outside the gene matches: 8.

The chain joins TRBV4-1 to TRBJ1-3; D gene unclear. Germline V gives CDR1 MGHRA, CDR2 YSYEKL. The CDR3 runs 15 residues. Trimming shortened V by 0 bases and J by 0 bases, and 6 bases separated the two germline ends. Here the CDR3 reads CASSQDGGSGNTIYF. CDR3 sequence (DNA): TGCGCCAGCAGCCAAGACGGAGGCTCTGGAAACACCATATATTTT.

The chain combines TRBV25-1 with TRBJ2-2, with unresolved D. V lost 6 bases and J lost 0, with 5 bases in between. The CDR3 runs to 13 residues. Looked up from germline, CDR1 is MGHDK and CDR2 is SYGVNS. In DNA, the CDR3 is TGTGCCAGCAGGGCCCCGAACACCGGGGAGCTGTTTTTT. Translated, it gives CASRAPNTGELFF.

The chain joins TRBV30 to TRBJ1-4; D is undetermined. V was pared by 2 bases and J by 7 bases, with 11 bases between. This CDR3 comprises 13 residues. CDR1 and CDR2 from the germline V gene are GTSNPN and SVGIG (reference sequence). DNA of the CDR3: TGTGCCTGGAGTCACAACGGAGGTGAAAAACTGTTTTTT. Protein product: CAWSHNGGEKLFF.

In this sample, this clone turned up once. This sequence joins TRBV30 and TRBJ1-2, with TRBD1 matching over 9 bases. Germline assignment: CDR1 GTSNPN and CDR2 SVGIG (reference sequence). V was clipped by 5 bases and J by 10 bases; unmatched bases: 11. CDR3 length equals 13 residues. As DNA, the CDR3 is TGTGCCTGGGGGTCCGGGACAGGGTTTGTCTACACCTTC. Its translation: CAWGSGTGFVYTF.

This clone has only one observation. The V gene is TRBV18, the J gene TRBJ2-7, with D perhaps matching TRBD1 (6 bases). V lost 3 bases and J 4 bases, leaving 13 bases between the germline ends. Germline V lookup: CDR1 KGHSH, CDR2 LQKENI. There are 14 residues in the CDR3. The CDR3 protein is CASSPRQEDYEQYF. CDR3 in DNA: TGTGCCAGCTCACCTCGACAGGAGGATTACGAGCAGTACTTC.

This clone appeared once. The chain recombines TRBV7-9 with TRBJ1-3; D unclear. Germline lookup yields CDR1 SEHNR and CDR2 FQNEAQ (reference sequence). This CDR3 contains 15 residues. Trimming took off 5 bases at V and 0 bases at J, with 11 bases between the two ends. CDR3 DNA sequence: TGTGCCAGCAGCCAAGTCCGGAGCTCTGGAAACACCATATATTTT. Translating it yields CASSQVRSSGNTIYF. Full variable domain (missing parts from reference TRBV7-9 and TRBJ1-3): DTGVSQNPRHKITKRGQNVTFRCDPISEHNRLYWYRQTLGQGPEFLTYFQNEAQLEKSRLLSDRFSAERPKGSFSTLEIQRTEQGDSAMYLCASSQVRSSGNTIYFGEGSWLTVV.

This clone was recorded a few times. The CDR3 protein is CASSSAGGNSPLHF. CDR3 DNA sequence: TGTGCCAGCAGCTCTGCAGGGGGAAATTCACCCCTCCACTTT. This rearrangement joins TRBV7-9 to TRBJ1-6, with TRBD1 matching over 7 bases. With V trimmed by 4 bases and J by 7 bases, 4 bases remained unmatched. Germline lookup yields CDR1 SEHNR and CDR2 FQNEAQ (reference sequence). This CDR3 comprises 14 residues. Supplemented by reference TRBV7-9 and TRBJ1-6, the full variable domain reads DTGVSQNPRHKITKRGQNVTFRCDPISEHNRLYWYRQTLGQGPEFLTYFQNEAQLEKSRLLSDRFSAERPKGSFSTLEIQRTEQGDSAMYLCASSSAGGNSPLHFGNGTRLTVT.

The CDR3 DNA reads as TGCGCCAGCAGCTTGGACCAGGGGCTCGGCGAGCAGTACTTC. The encoded protein is CASSLDQGLGEQYF. The rearrangement links TRBV5-1 to TRBJ2-7; a possible D gene is TRBD1 (6 bases). The germline V gene has CDR1 SGHRS and CDR2 YFSETQ. Trimming took off 0 bases at V and 6 bases at J, with 13 bases between the two ends. The CDR3 is 14 amino acids.

This clone was observed a single time. The V gene is TRBV12-3 or TRBV12-4, the J gene TRBJ2-7; D remains unclear. The germline V and J ends were trimmed by 6 bases and 4 bases, with 7 bases remaining between them. This CDR3 spans 11 amino acids. CDR3 amino acids: CASSRLYEQYF. In nucleotides, the CDR3 is TGTGCCAGCAGCCGTTTATACGAGCAGTACTTC.

This clone was seen more than once but under ten times. The chain recombines TRBV6-1 with TRBJ1-2; TRBD1 agrees at 12 bases. CDR1 is MNHNS and CDR2 is SASEGT in the germline V gene. This CDR3 is 15 amino acids long. Trimming at V came to 3 bases and at J to 8 bases, leaving 7 bases not matched to a gene. The CDR3, as DNA: TGTGCCAGCAGTGAGGGGACAGGGGGCGCGGGAGGCTACACCTTC. It translates to CASSEGTGGAGGYTF.

The J gene is TRBJ2-7, the V gene TRBV11-2, with TRBD2 matching over 7 bases. The CDR3 totals 15 residues. Germline CDR1 is SGHAT and CDR2 is FQNNGV. J gave up 4 bases and V 1 base, and 7 bases lay outside the gene matches. The CDR3 here is CASSLASGAPYEQYF. The CDR3 nucleotides are TGTGCCAGCAGCTTAGCCAGCGGGGCCCCTTACGAGCAGTACTTC.

This clone was seen only a few times. The chain links TRBV7-6 to TRBJ1-2; D unclear. There are 14 residues in the CDR3. Germline loops: CDR1 SGHVS, CDR2 FNYEAQ. Trimming cost V 5 bases and J 4 bases, with 14 bases left between them. CDR3: CASSPSRSGYGYTF. The CDR3 DNA follows: TGTGCCAGCAGCCCCTCCCGGAGCGGCTATGGCTACACCTTC.

This chain joins TRBV30 and TRBJ1-6; TRBD1 might be the D (5 bases). Germline V lookup: CDR1 GTSNPN, CDR2 SVGIG (reference sequence). V gave up 0 bases and J gave up 7 bases, with 13 bases separating them. This CDR3 comprises 15 residues. DNA for the CDR3: TGTGCCTGGAGTGTACTGGGGGGTATGAATTCACCCCTCCACTTT. This sequence encodes CAWSVLGGMNSPLHF.

The V gene is TRBV10-1, the J gene TRBJ1-1, with TRBD1 matching 8 bases. CDR1 is WNHNN, CDR2 SYGVQD, per germline (reference sequence). The V segment lost 3 bases and the J segment 1 base; nucleotides outside the gene matches: 4. CDR3 length: 15 residues. CDR3 coding DNA: TGCGCCAGCAGTGACCATGGGACAGGGAACACTGAAGCTTTCTTT. Its translation: CASSDHGTGNTEAFF.

In DNA, the CDR3 is TGTGCCAGCAGGATAGACGGGAAGAACACTGAAGCTTTCTTT. Amino acid sequence: CASRIDGKNTEAFF. This chain links TRBV2 with TRBJ1-1, with unresolved D. Trimming took off 6 bases at V and 1 base at J, with 12 bases between the two ends. From germline, CDR1 is SNHLY and CDR2 FYNNEI. The CDR3 loop spans 14 amino acids.

This chain uses TRBV7-2 with TRBJ2-1; the match to TRBD2 covers 8 bases. Trimming took 2 bases from V and 4 from J; bases not matched to a gene: 10. The CDR3 runs 17 residues. Germline lookup yields CDR1 SGHTA and CDR2 FQGNSA. Here the CDR3 DNA reads TGTGCCAGCAGCTTAAACCGGGCGGGGGGTACATACAATGAGCAGTTCTTC. It translates to CASSLNRAGGTYNEQFF.

This chain joins TRBV5-1 and TRBJ1-1; unclear D gene. Trimming shortened V by 3 bases and J by 3 bases, and 12 bases separated the two germline ends. This CDR3 has 14 residues. Germline V CDR1 and CDR2: SGHRS, YFSETQ. For the CDR3, the DNA is TGCGCCAGCAGCTCCGACAAGAGGGACACTGAAGCTTTCTTT. It translates to CASSSDKRDTEAFF.

The gene calls are TRBV6-5 and TRBJ1-2; no clear D. CDR3 length: 15 amino acids. Germline values: CDR1 MNHEY, CDR2 SVGAGI. Trimming pared 0 bases from V and 2 bases from J, leaving 10 bases between. CDR3 region: CASSYSAGSNYGYTF. The CDR3 DNA reads TGTGCCAGCAGTTACTCTGCCGGGAGCAACTATGGCTACACCTTC.

This clone was observed a few times. This chain connects TRBV30 to TRBJ1-5, with D maybe TRBD1 (5 bases). The germline V gene has CDR1 GTSNPN and CDR2 SVGIG (reference sequence). Trimming took 2 bases from V and 9 from J, leaving 17 bases between them. The length of the CDR3 is 14 residues. Here the CDR3 reads CAWSTVGGGGPQHF. In DNA form, the CDR3 reads TGTGCCTGGAGTACGGTTGGGGGGGGTGGGCCCCAGCATTTT.

The CDR3, as DNA: TGTGCCAGCAGCTTAGCGCTTAGCGGTTCCTACGAGCAGTACTTC. Translated: CASSLALSGSYEQYF. The gene calls are TRBV7-9 and TRBJ2-7; weak D call: TRBD2 (6 bases). Trimming removed 0 bases at V and 1 base at J, with 10 bases between. CDR3 length: 15 amino acids. CDR1 and CDR2 (germline): SEHNR, FQNEAQ (reference sequence).